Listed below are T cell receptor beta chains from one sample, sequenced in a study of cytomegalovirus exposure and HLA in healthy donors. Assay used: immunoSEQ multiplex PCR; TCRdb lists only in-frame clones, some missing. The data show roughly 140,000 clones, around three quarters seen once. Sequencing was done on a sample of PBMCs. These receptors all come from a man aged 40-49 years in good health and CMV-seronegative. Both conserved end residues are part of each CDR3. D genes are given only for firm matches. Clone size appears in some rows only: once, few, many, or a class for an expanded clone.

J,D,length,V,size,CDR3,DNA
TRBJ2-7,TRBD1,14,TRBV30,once,CALTRDRGPYEQYF,TGTGCCTTGACCCGGGACAGGGGACCCTACGAGCAGTACTTC
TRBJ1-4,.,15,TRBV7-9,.,CASSHTELSNEKLFF,TGTGCCAGCAGCCACACAGAGCTATCTAATGAAAAACTGTTTTTT
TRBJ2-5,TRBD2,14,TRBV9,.,CASNLAGGVETQYF,TGTGCCAGCAACCTAGCGGGAGGGGTTGAGACCCAGTACTTC
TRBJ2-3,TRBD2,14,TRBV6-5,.,CASSPGGGTDTQYF,TGTGCCAGCAGTCCGGGAGGTGGGACAGATACGCAGTATTTT
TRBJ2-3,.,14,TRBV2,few,CASSPSAQGARIAF,TGTGCCAGCAGTCCCTCTGCACAGGGAGCCCGGATAGCCTTT
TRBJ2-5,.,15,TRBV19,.,CASSITHRDKETQYF,TGTGCCAGTAGTATTACCCACAGGGATAAAGAGACCCAGTACTTC
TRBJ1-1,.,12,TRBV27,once,CASSLLGAEAFF,TGTGCCAGCAGTTTATTGGGCGCTGAAGCTTTCTTT
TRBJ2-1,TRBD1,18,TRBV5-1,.,CASSLPLDRAALINEQFF,TGCGCCAGCAGCTTGCCCCTTGACAGGGCCGCTTTGATCAATGAGCAGTTCTTC
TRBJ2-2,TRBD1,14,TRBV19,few,CARGGAGGDGELFF,TGTGCCAGAGGTGGGGCAGGGGGCGATGGGGAGCTGTTTTTT
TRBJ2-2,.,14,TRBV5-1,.,CASSTQGATGELFF,TGCGCCAGCAGCACACAGGGAGCTACCGGGGAGCTGTTTTTT
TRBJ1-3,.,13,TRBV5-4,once,CASSSGSGNTIYF,TGTGCCAGCAGCTCAGGGTCAGGAAACACCATATATTTT
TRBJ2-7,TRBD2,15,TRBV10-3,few,CAISEGLAETYEQYF,TGTGCCATCAGTGAGGGGCTAGCGGAGACATACGAGCAGTACTTC
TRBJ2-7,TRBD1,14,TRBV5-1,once,CASSSTGTVYEQYF,TGCGCCAGCAGCTCGACCGGGACAGTCTACGAGCAGTACTTC
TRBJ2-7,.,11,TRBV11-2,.,CASSFHYEQYF,TGTGCCAGCAGCTTCCACTACGAGCAGTACTTC
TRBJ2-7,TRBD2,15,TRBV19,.,CASSISGSKSYEQYF,TGTGCCAGTAGTATTAGCGGGAGTAAATCCTACGAGCAGTACTTC
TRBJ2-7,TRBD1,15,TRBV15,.,CATSRSRGRGSEQYF,TGTGCCACCAGCAGGAGCAGGGGGCGAGGATCCGAGCAGTACTTC
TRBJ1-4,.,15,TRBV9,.,CASSVAVSSNEKLFF,TGTGCCAGCAGCGTAGCTGTCTCCTCTAATGAAAAACTGTTTTTT
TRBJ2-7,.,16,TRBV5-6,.,CASSPTLQGSSGEQYF,TGTGCCAGCAGCCCCACCCTCCAGGGGTCTTCTGGCGAGCAGTACTTC
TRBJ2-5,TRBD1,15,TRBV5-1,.,CASSRGTGSGETQYF,TGCGCCAGCAGCCGCGGGACAGGGAGCGGAGAGACCCAGTACTTC
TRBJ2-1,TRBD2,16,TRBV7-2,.,CASSSNSGISYNEQFF,TGTGCCAGCAGCAGTAATAGCGGGATCTCCTACAATGAGCAGTTCTTC
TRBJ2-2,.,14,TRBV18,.,CASSPRGDTGELFF,TGTGCCAGCTCACCCCGCGGGGACACCGGGGAGCTGTTTTTT
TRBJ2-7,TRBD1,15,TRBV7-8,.,CASSSSGTGHYEQYF,TGTGCCAGCAGCTCCTCCGGGACAGGGCACTACGAGCAGTACTTC
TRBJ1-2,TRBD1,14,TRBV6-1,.,CASSEDYRGSGYTF,TGTGCCAGCAGTGAAGATTACAGGGGGTCTGGCTACACCTTC